This T cell receptor (beta chain) was retrieved from a study of blood T cell repertoires in COVID-19. Participants, roughly 18 to 89 years old, spanned 25 or so US areas. Authors' methods: Amplification of reference gene primers was used by the study to estimate nucleated cell counts. Sequencing was performed with immunoSEQ multiplex PCR; in TCRdb, only in-frame clones are kept and a portion is missing. The V and J calls and clone size were taken over from that table, and D and trimming were inferred from the DNA. The repertoire consists of more than 200,000 clones, with around 88% occurring once and the leading ten covering more than 3.5%. Germline lookup yields CDR1 MNHEY and CDR2 SVGAGI. Trimming shortened V by 10 bases and J by 2 bases, and 12 bases separated the two germline ends. The CDR3 is 14 amino acids.

Sequences were obtained from PBMCs or T cells enriched from blood (not recorded which). The rearrangement uses TRBV6-5 and TRBJ2-6; weak D call: TRBD2 (5 bases). The clonotype originates from a woman in her twenties or thirties who had recovered from COVID-19. The chain's CDR3 is CATWGAAGANVLTF. Here the CDR3 DNA reads TGTGCCACCTGGGGAGCAGCTGGGGCCAACGTCCTGACTTTC.